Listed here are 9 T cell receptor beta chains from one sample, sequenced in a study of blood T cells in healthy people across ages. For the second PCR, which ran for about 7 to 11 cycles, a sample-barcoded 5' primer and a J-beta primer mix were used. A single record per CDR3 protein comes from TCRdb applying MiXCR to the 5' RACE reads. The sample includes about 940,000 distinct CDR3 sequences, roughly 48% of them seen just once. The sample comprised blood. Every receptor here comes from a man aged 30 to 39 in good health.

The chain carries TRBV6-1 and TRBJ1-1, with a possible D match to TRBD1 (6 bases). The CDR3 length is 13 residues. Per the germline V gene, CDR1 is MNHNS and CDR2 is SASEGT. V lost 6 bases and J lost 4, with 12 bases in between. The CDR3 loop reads CASREQGITEAFF. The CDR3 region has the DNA TGTGCCAGCAGGGAACAGGGCATCACTGAAGCTTTCTTT.

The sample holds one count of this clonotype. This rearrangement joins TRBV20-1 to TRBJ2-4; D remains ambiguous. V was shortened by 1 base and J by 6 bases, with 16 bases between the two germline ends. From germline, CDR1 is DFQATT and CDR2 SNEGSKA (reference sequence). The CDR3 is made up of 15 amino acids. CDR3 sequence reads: CSARAQDGPRNIQYF. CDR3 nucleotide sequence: TGCAGTGCTAGAGCCCAGGACGGTCCGCGAAACATTCAGTACTTC.

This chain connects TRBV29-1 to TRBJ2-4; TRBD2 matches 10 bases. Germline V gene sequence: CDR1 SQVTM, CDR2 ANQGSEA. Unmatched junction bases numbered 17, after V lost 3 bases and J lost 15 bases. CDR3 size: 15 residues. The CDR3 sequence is CSVDSSGGLPNERYF. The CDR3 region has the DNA TGCAGCGTTGATTCTAGCGGGGGTTTACCCAACGAGCGGTACTTC.

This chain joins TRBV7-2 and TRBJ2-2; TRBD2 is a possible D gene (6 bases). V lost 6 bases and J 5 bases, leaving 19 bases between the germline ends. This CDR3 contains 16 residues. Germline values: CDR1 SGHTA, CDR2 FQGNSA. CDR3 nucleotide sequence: TGTGCCAGCAGTCTAATGTCCGGGGGTGGTACCGGGGAGCTGTTTTTT. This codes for CASSLMSGGGTGELFF.

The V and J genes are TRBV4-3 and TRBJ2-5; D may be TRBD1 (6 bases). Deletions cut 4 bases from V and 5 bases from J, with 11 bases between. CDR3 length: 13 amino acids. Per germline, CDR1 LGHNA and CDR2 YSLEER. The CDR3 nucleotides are TGCGCCAGCAGCCTAAAGCAGGGGGAGACCCAGTACTTC. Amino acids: CASSLKQGETQYF.

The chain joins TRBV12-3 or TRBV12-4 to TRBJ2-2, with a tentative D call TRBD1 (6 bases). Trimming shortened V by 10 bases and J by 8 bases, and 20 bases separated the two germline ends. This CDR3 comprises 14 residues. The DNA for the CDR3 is TGTGCCACCACCTTCAGGCCCAGGGGTGGGGAGCTGTTTTTT. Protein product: CATTFRPRGGELFF.

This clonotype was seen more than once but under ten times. The CDR3, as DNA: TGCGCCAGCAGCCTGATTAGGACAGGCCTCTACAATGAGCAGTTCTTC. Its translation is CASSLIRTGLYNEQFF. V is TRBV5-1 and J is TRBJ2-1, with 7 nucleotides matching TRBD1. Germline lookup yields CDR1 SGHRS and CDR2 YFSETQ. The junction had 10 bases not matched to a gene; V was cut back by 4 bases and J by 3 bases. The CDR3 has 16 residues.

The CDR3 here is CASSLYSGEKLFF. In DNA, the CDR3 is TGCGCCAGCAGCCTATATTCGGGGGAAAAACTGTTTTTT. The chain combines TRBV4-3 with TRBJ1-4; D ambiguous. V dropped 4 bases and J dropped 8 bases, with 11 bases sitting between them. This CDR3 comprises 13 residues. Per the germline V gene, CDR1 is LGHNA and CDR2 is YSLEER.

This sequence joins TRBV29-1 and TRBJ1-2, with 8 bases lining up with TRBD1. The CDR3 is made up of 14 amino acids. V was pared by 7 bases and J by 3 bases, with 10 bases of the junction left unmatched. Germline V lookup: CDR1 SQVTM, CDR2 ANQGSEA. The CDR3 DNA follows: TGCAGCGGTGCCGGGACAGGCGACGACTATGGCTACACCTTC. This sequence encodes CSGAGTGDDYGYTF.